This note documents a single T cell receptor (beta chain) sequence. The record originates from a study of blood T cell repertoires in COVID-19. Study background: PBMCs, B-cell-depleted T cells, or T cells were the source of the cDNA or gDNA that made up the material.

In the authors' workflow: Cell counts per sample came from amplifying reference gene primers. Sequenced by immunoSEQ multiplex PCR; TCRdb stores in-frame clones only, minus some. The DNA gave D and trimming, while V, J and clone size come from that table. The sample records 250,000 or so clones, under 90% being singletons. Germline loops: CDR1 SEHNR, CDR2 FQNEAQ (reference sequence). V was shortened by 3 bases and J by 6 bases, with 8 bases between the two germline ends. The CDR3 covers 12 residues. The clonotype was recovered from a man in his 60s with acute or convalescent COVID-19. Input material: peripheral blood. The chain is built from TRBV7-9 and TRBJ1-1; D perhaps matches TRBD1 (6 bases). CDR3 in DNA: TGTGCCAGCAGCTTTGACAGGTCTGAAGCTTTCTTT. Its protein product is CASSFDRSEAFF. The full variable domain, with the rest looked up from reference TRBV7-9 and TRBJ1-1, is DTGVSQNPRHKITKRGQNVTFRCDPISEHNRLYWYRQTLGQGPEFLTYFQNEAQLEKSRLLSDRFSAERPKGSFSTLEIQRTEQGDSAMYLCASSFDRSEAFFGQGTRLTVV.